Below, 7 T cell receptor beta chains from the same sample are listed, as sequenced in a study of blood T cell repertoires in COVID-19. Assay used: immunoSEQ multiplex PCR; TCRdb lists only in-frame clones, some missing. The sample lists hundreds of thousands of clones, more than 80% occurring once. Sequenced material: PBMCs or T cells enriched from blood (not recorded which). The receptor source for this set is a man aged 25-45 years who had recovered from COVID-19.

The gene calls are TRBV6-6 and TRBJ2-5; tentatively, D is TRBD2 (6 bases). Trimming stripped 7 bases from V and 5 bases from J, with 11 bases between. This CDR3 comprises 12 residues. The germline V gene has CDR1 MNHNY and CDR2 SVGAGI (reference sequence). CDR3 region: CASKAEGETQYF. For the CDR3, the DNA is TGTGCCAGCAAAGCGGAGGGGGAGACCCAGTACTTC.

The genes are TRBV5-1 and TRBJ1-2; D is uncertain. Deletions cut 4 bases from V and 1 base from J, with 11 bases between. The length of the CDR3 is 14 residues. In germline, CDR1 is SGHRS, CDR2 YFSETQ. The CDR3 spells CASSRDEGNYGYTF. The CDR3 coding sequence is TGCGCCAGCAGCAGAGACGAGGGTAACTATGGCTACACCTTC.

As concerns this clone: The sample carries other DNA sequences with the same CDR3. V and J are TRBV3-1 (or the pseudogene TRBV3-2) and TRBJ2-7, with 10 bases that match TRBD2. Germline V gives CDR1 LGHDT, CDR2 YNNKEL (reference sequence). This CDR3 is built from 15 residues. V gave up 6 bases and J gave up 0 bases; unmatched junction bases: 5. CDR3 sequence reads: CASRRTSGSSYEQYF. CDR3 DNA: TGTGCCAGCAGACGGACTAGCGGTAGCTCCTACGAGCAGTACTTC.

The rearrangement links TRBV4-1 to TRBJ1-1, with TRBD1 identical over 9 bases. This CDR3 region has 14 residues. CDR1 is MGHRA, CDR2 YSYEKL, per germline. Losses at the gene ends were 4 bases for V and 1 base for J; bases not matched to a gene: 1. The CDR3 sequence is CASSPGQGNTEAFF. The CDR3 DNA reads as TGCGCCAGCAGCCCGGGACAGGGGAACACTGAAGCTTTCTTT.

Concerning this clone itself: The germline gene is not matched at one end of the junction; a read error may be the cause. The V call is TRBV5-3, the J call TRBJ2-7; D could derive from TRBD1 or TRBD2 (6 bases each). TRBV5-3 is an open reading frame whose function is uncertain. The CDR3 is made up of 14 amino acids. For the CDR3, the DNA is TGTGTCAGAAGCTTGGGGGGCTTCAATGGGGCGCAGTACTTC. Protein: CVRSLGGFNGAQYF.

This chain joins TRBV7-8 and TRBJ2-7, with D possibly matching TRBD2 (5 bases). The germline V and J ends were trimmed by 4 bases and 0 bases, with 16 bases remaining between them. CDR1 is SGHVS and CDR2 is FQNEAQ in the germline V gene. The CDR3 covers 16 residues. The CDR3 spells CASSSISLGDSYEQYF. CDR3 DNA sequence: TGTGCCAGCAGCTCCATCTCACTAGGCGACTCCTACGAGCAGTACTTC.

V and J are TRBV5-1 and TRBJ1-3, with D possibly matching TRBD1 (6 bases). This CDR3 comprises 14 residues. Germline values: CDR1 SGHRS, CDR2 YFSETQ. Trimming removed 4 bases from V and 0 bases from J, with 8 bases in between. CDR3 in amino acids: CASSIGGSGNTIYF. The DNA of the CDR3 is TGCGCCAGCAGCATAGGGGGCTCTGGAAACACCATATATTTT.